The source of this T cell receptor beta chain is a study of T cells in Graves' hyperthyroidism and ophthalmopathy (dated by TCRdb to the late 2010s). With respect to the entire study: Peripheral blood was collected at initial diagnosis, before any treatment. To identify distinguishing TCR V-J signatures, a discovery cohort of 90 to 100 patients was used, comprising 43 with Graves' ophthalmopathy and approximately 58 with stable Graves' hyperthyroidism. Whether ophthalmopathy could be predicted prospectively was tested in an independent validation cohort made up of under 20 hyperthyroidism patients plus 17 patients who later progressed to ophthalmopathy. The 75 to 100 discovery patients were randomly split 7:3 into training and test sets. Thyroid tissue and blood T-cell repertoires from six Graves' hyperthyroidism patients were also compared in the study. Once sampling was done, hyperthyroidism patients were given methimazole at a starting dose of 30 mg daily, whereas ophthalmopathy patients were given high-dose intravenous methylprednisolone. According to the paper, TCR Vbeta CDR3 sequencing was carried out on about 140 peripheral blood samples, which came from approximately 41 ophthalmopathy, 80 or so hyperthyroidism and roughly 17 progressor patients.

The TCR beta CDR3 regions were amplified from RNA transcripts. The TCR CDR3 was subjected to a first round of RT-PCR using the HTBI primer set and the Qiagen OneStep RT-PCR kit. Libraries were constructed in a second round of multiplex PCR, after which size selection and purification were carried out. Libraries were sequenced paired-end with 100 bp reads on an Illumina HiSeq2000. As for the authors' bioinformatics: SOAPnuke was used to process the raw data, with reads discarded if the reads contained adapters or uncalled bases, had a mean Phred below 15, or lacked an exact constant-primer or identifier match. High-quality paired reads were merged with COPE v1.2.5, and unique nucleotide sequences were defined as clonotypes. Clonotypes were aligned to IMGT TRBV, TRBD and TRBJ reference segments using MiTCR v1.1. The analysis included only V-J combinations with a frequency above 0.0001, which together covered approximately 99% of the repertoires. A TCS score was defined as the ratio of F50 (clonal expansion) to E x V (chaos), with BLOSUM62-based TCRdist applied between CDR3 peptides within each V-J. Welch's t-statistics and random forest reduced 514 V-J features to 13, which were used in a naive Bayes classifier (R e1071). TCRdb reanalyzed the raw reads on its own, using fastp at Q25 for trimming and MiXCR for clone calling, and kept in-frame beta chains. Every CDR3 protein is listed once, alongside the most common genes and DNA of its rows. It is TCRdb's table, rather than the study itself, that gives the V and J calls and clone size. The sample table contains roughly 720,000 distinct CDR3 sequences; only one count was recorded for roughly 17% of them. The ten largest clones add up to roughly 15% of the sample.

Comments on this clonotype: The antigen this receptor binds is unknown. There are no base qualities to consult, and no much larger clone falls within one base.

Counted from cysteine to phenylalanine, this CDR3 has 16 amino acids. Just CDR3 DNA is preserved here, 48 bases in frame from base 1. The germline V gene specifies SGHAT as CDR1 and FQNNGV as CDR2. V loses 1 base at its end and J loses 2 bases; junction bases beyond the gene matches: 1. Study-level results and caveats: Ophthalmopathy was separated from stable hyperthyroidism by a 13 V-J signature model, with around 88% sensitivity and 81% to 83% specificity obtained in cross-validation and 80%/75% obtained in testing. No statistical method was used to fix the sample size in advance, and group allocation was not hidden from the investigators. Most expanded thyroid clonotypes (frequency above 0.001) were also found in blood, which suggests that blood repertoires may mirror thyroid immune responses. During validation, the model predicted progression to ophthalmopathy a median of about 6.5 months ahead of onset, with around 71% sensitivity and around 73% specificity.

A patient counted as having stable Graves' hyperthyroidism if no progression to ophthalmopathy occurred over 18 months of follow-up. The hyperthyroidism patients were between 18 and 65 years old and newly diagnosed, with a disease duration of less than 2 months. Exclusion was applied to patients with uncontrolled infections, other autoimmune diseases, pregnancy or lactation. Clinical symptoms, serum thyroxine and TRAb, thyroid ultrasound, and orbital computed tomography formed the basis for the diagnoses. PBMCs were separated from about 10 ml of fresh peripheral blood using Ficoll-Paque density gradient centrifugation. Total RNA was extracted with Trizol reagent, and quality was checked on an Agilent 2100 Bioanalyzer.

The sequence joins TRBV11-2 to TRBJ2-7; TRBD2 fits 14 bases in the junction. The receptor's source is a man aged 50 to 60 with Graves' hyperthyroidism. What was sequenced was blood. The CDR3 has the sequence CASSLVTSGRAYEQYF. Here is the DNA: TGTGCCAGCAGCTTAGTGACTAGCGGGAGGGCCTACGAGCAGTACTTC.